This record looks at one T cell receptor (beta chain) sequence and its context. Its antigen is undetermined. One end of the junction fails to match germline, which may point to a read error. This sample is part of a study of PD-1 blockade in classical Hodgkin lymphoma. General study findings and limits: Baseline TCR diversity was reportedly lower in newly diagnosed patients than in healthy donors. It was reported as lower still in relapsed/refractory patients. TCR diversity in CD4+, not CD8+, cells rose significantly by C4D1.

The repertoire was sequenced with immunoSEQ multiplex PCR; TCRdb's copy has only in-frame clones and lacks some. This sample carries 50,000 or so clones, around 90% of them seen once, and the ten largest clones take approximately 14%. The time point denotes: cycle 4 day 1 (C4D1), after five to seven weeks of nivolumab. Brentuximab vedotin exposure varied among the patients, all of whom had relapsed after autologous stem cell transplantation. The V gene's germline CDR1 is SSHAT and CDR2 FNYEAQ (reference sequence). CDR3 length: 14 residues. The rearrangement uses TRBV7-7 and TRBJ2-5; D is unclear. The clonotype comes from a human donor with classical Hodgkin lymphoma. Sequencing was performed on peripheral blood mononuclear cells (PBMCs), taken before the fourth cycle of nivolumab. CDR3 sequence (DNA): TGTGCTAGCAGCCCTCATCCGAGTCTAGAGACCCAGTACTTC. Its translation: CASSPHPSLETQYF.